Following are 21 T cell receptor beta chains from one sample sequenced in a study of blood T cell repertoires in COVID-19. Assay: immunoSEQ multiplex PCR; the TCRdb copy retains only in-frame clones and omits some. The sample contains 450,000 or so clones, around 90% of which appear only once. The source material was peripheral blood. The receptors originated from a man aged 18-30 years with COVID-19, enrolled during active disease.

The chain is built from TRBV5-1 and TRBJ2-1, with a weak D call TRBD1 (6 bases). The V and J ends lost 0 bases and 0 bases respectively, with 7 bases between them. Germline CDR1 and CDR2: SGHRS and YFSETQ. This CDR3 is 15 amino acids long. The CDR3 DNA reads TGCGCCAGCAGCTTGGTAGGGGGCTCCTACAATGAGCAGTTCTTC. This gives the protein CASSLVGGSYNEQFF. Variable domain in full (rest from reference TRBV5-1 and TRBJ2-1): KAGVTQTPRYLIKTRGQQVTLSCSPISGHRSVSWYQQTPGQGLQFLFEYFSETQRNKGNFPGRFSGRQFSNSRSEMNVSTLELGDSALYLCASSLVGGSYNEQFFGPGTRLTVL.

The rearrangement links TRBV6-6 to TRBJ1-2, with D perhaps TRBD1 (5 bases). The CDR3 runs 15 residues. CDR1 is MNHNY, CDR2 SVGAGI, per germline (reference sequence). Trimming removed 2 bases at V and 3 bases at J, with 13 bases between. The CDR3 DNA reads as TGTGCCAGCAGTTACGAGGGGAGGGAATACTATGGCTACACCTTC. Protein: CASSYEGREYYGYTF.

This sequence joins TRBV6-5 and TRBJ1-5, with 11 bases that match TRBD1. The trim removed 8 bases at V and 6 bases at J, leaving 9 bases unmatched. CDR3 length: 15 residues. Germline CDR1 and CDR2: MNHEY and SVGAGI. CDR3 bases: TGTGCCAGCCGGTTTGGACAGGGGGCTTCTCAGCCCCAGCATTTT. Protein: CASRFGQGASQPQHF.

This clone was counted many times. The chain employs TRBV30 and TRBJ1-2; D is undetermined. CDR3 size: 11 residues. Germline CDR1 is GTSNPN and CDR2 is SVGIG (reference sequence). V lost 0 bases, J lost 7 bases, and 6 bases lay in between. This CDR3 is CAWSVGAGYTF. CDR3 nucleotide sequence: TGTGCCTGGAGTGTTGGAGCTGGCTACACCTTC.

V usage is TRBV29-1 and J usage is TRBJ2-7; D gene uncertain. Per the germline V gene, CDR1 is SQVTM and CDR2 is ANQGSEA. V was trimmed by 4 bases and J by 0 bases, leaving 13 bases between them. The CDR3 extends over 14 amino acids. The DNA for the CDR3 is TGCAGCGTTGTATTAGGAGATGACTCCTACGAGCAGTACTTC. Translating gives CSVVLGDDSYEQYF.

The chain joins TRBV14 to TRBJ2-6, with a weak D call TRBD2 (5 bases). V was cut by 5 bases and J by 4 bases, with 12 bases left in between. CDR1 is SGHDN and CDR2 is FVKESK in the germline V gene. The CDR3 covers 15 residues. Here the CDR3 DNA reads TGTGCCAGCAGCGTGGCCCCGGGGGGGGCCAACGTCCTGACTTTC. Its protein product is CASSVAPGGANVLTF.

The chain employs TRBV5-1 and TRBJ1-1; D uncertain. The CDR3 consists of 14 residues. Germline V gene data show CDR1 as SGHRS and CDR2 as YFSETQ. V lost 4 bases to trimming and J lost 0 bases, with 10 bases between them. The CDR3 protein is CASSPGLMNTEAFF. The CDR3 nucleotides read TGCGCCAGCAGCCCCGGACTAATGAACACTGAAGCTTTCTTT.

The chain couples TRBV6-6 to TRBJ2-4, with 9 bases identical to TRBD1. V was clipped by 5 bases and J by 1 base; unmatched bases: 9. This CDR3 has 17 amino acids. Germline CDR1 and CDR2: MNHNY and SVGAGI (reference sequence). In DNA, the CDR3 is TGTGCCAGCAGTCCCCAAACAGGGGGCATTGCCAAAAACATTCAGTACTTC. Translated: CASSPQTGGIAKNIQYF.

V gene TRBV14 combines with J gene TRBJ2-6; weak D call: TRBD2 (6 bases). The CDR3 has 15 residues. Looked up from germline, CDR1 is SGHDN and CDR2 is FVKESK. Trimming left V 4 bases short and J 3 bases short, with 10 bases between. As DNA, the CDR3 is TGTGCCAGCAGCCCAATCGGGGGTGGGGCCAACGTCCTGACTTTC. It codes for CASSPIGGGANVLTF. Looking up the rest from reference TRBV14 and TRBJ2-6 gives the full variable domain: EAGVTQFPSHSVIEKGQTVTLRCDPISGHDNLYWYRRVMGKEIKFLLHFVKESKQDESGMPNNRFLAERTGGTYSTLKVQPAELEDSGVYFCASSPIGGGANVLTFGAGSRLTVL.

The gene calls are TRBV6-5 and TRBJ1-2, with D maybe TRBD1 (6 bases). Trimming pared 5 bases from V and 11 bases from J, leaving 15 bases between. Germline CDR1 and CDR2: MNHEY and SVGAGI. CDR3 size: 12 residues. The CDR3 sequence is CASSPQGVWYTF. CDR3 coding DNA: TGTGCCAGCAGTCCACAGGGTGTGTGGTACACCTTC.

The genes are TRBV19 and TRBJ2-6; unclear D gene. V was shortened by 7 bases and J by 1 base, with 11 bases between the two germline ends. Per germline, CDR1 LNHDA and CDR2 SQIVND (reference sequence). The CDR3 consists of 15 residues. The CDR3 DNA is TGTGCCAGTACAAGCCTAGGATCTGGGGCCAACGTCCTGACTTTC. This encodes CASTSLGSGANVLTF.

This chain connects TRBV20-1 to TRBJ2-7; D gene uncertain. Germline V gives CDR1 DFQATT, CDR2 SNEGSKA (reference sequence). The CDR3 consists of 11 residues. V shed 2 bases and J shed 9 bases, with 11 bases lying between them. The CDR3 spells CSARLQAWQYF. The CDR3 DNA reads TGCAGTGCTAGACTCCAGGCATGGCAGTACTTC.

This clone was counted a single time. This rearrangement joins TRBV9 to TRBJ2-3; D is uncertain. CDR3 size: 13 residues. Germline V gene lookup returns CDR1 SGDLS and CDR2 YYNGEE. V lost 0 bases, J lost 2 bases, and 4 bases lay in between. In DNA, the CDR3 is TGTGCCAGCAGCGTAGTAGACACAGATACGCAGTATTTT. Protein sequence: CASSVVDTDTQYF.

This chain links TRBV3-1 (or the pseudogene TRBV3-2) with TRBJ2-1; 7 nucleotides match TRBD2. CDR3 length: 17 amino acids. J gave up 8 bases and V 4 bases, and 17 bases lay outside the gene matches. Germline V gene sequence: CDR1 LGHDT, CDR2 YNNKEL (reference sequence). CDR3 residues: CASSPPAGSPKLHEQFF. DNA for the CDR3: TGTGCCAGCAGCCCCCCAGCGGGATCCCCAAAATTGCATGAGCAGTTCTTC.

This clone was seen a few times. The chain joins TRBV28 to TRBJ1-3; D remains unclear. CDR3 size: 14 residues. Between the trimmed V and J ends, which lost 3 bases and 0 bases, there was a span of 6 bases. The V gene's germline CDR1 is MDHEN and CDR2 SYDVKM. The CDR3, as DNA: TGTGCCAGCAGTTTGAGCCACTCTGGAAACACCATATATTTT. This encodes CASSLSHSGNTIYF.

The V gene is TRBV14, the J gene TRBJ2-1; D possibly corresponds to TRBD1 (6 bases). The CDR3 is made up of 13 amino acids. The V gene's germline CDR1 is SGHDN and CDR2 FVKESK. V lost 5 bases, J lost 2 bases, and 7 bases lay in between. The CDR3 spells CASSGQTYNEQFF. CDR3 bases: TGTGCCAGCAGCGGACAGACCTACAATGAGCAGTTCTTC.

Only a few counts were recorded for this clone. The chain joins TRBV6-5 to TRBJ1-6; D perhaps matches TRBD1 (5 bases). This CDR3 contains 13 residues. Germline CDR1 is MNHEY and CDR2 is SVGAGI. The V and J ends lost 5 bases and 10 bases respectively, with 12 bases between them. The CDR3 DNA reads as TGTGCCAGCAGTCCGTCGGGGGTATCACCCCTCCACTTT. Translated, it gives CASSPSGVSPLHF.

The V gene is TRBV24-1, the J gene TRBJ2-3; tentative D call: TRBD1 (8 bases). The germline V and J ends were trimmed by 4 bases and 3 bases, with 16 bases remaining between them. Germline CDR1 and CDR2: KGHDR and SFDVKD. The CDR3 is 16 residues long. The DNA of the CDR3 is TGTGCCACCAGTGACCCCGGACAGGGAGGGACAGATACGCAGTATTTT. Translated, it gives CATSDPGQGGTDTQYF.

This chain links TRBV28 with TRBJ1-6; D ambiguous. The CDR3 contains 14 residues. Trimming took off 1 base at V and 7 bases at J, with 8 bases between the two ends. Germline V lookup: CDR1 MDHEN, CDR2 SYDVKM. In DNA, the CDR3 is TGTGCCAGCAGTTTATACGGGAGGAATTCACCCCTCCACTTT. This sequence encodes CASSLYGRNSPLHF.

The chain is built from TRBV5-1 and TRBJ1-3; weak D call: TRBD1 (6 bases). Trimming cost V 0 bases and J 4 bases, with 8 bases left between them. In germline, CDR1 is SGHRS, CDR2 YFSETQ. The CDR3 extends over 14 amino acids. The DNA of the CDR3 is TGCGCCAGCAGCTTGGTCACAGGGGGAAACACCATATATTTT. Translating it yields CASSLVTGGNTIYF.

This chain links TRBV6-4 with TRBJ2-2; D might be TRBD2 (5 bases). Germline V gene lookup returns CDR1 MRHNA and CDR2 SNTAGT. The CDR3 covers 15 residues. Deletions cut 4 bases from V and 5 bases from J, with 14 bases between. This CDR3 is CASSVEGMATGELFF. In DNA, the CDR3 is TGTGCCAGCAGTGTAGAGGGAATGGCGACCGGGGAGCTGTTTTTT.